This record concerns one T cell receptor (beta chain) sequence. TRB was amplified from about 250-500 ng of blood genomic DNA. The entry originates in a study of T and B cells in COVID-19 patients. This CDR3 is built from 15 residues. TRB rearrangements were amplified by multiplex PCR with BIOMED2 TRB-A/B primers. TCRdb reprocessed the multiplex PCR reads via MiXCR and lists one record per CDR3 protein. Among around 4,400 distinct CDR3 sequences listed, over 25% were seen once. Sequencing input: blood. This receptor was identified in a human donor with active COVID-19. The chain has TRBV21-1 and TRBJ2-3. TRBV21-1 is designated a pseudogene. The CDR3: CASSKEVQTTDTQYF. The CDR3 DNA follows: TGTGCCAGCAGCAAAGAAGTACAGACCACAGATACGCAGTATTTT.